This T cell receptor beta chain was recovered during a study of graft-versus-host responses after intestinal transplantation (dated by TCRdb to about 2021). As for the study more broadly: Recipients received multivisceral, liver-intestinal, or isolated intestinal transplants. All recipients received anti-thymocyte globulin induction followed by maintenance tacrolimus and steroids for approximately 3 years. Graft-versus-host and host-versus-graft alloreactive T cell clones were tracked in the graft, circulation and bone marrow after intestinal transplantation using bulk TCR-beta CDR3 sequencing. Alloreactive clones were identified by sequencing pre-transplant mixed lymphocyte reaction products and comparing them with unstimulated pre-transplant donor and recipient T cells. A cohort of around 25 intestinal transplant recipients, including one retransplant, was enrolled, and a few patients lacking pretransplant specimens were excluded. Donor T cell macrochimerism was defined as a peak of at least 4% donor T cells among recipient peripheral blood mononuclear cells. Rather than going through the commercial service, samples from a few later patients were sequenced in-house on an Illumina MiSeq and processed with MiXCR.

The library relied on the immunoSEQ multiplex PCR assay. For most patients, genomic DNA was isolated with the Qiagen DNeasy Blood and Tissue Kit and sent frozen to Adaptive Biotechnologies for TCR sequencing. For most patients, genomic DNA was subjected to high-throughput TCR-beta CDR3 sequencing by Adaptive Biotechnologies. On the study's bioinformatics: TCR sequencing data for approximately 17 patients were retrieved from Adaptive's ImmunoSEQ software; three other patients were processed with MiXCR and VDJtools. To correct CD4 versus CD8 sorting errors, any sequence found in both subsets at a frequency ratio below 5:1 was removed. Because the origin of CDR3 nucleotide sequences shared between donor and recipient could not be assigned, those sequences were removed. At least 2-fold expansion over unstimulated cells and a minimum CFSE-low frequency of 0.002% (template counts) or 0.001% (read counts) were required for clones to be classified as alloreactive. Clones were considered mappable if detected in sequenced pre-transplant spleen, lymph node, or MLR CFSE-low populations of the donor or recipient. Cumulative frequency of alloreactive clones was calculated as a percentage of all sequences weighted by copy number. TCRdb limited this immuneACCESS table to in-frame rearrangements with V and J called. A share of clones is missing; checked studies link under half to unresolved V genes, and the rest is unexplained. V, J and clone size were drawn from that table, and D and trimming were deduced from the DNA. The sample table lists tens of thousands of clones, roughly 90% of them with a count of one. Roughly 0.62% of the sample goes to the ten largest clones.

Beyond this particular receptor, the publication reports: GvH clones were found in recipient bone marrow, and some of the GvH clones appeared earlier in ileal mucosa or blood, which is consistent with an intestinal mucosal origin. Early after transplant, peak levels of circulating GvH clones were found to be associated with declines in HvG clones. In patients with donor T cell macrochimerism, the allografts had high GvH to HvG T cell clonal ratios. The conclusions were limited by the relatively low number and heterogeneity of the intestinal transplant patients.

As regards this clone: The antigen it binds to is not known. Base-call qualities are not available, and no considerably larger clone is one nucleotide away.

There are 15 amino acids in the CDR3, from cysteine to phenylalanine inclusive. Of all the DNA, just the CDR3 is kept, 45 bases in frame from base 1. Trimming at the junction amounts to 6 bases on V and 0 bases on J, and the germline ends lie 14 bases apart. CDR1 and CDR2, per the germline V gene, are KGHSH and LQKENI. The sample's time point label is to be understood as: cells obtained before transplantation from donor or recipient. CD3+CD4+ and CD3+CD8+ populations were FACS-sorted from unstimulated pre-transplant donor and recipient cells taken from spleen or lymph nodes. The sample consisted of unstimulated CD4+ T cells sorted from spleen or lymph node cells, taken before transplant. The sequence came from a human donor who was the organ donor for an intestinal transplant. Here the chain combines TRBV18 and TRBJ1-2; matching of 6 bases hints at TRBD1 as the D gene. The CDR3 protein is CASSSGQNPNYGYTF. At the DNA level, the sequence is TGTGCCAGCTCGTCGGGACAAAATCCTAACTATGGCTACACCTTC.